Each of the 9 T cell receptor beta chains below was sequenced from the same sample in a study of cytomegalovirus exposure and HLA in healthy donors. 60 Vbeta and 13 Jbeta primers were used in PCR. Sequenced by immunoSEQ multiplex PCR; TCRdb stores in-frame clones only, minus some. The repertoire consists of some 140,000 clones, with around 70% occurring once and the leading ten covering about 2%. Material: PBMCs. Receptors originate from a man between 25 and 39 years old in good health and CMV-seronegative.

CDR3 sequence (DNA): TGTGCCAGCAGCTTAGCTAGACTTTCCTACGAGCAGTACTTC. Translation: CASSLARLSYEQYF. V usage is TRBV7-2 and J usage is TRBJ2-7; D not resolved. V lost 0 bases to trimming and J lost 1 base, with 7 bases between them. The CDR3 extends over 14 amino acids. Germline V gene data show CDR1 as SGHTA and CDR2 as FQGNSA.

The rearrangement uses TRBV5-6 and TRBJ2-7; D is unresolved. CDR1 SGHDT and CDR2 YYEEEE come from the germline V gene. The CDR3 totals 15 residues. The V gene lost 1 base and the J gene lost 0 bases, with 11 bases spanning the gap. The CDR3 loop is CASSLYGWSSYEQYF. CDR3 coding DNA: TGTGCCAGCAGCTTGTATGGCTGGAGCTCCTACGAGCAGTACTTC. Variable domain in full (rest from reference TRBV5-6 and TRBJ2-7): DAGVTQSPTHLIKTRGQQVTLRCSPKSGHDTVSWYQQALGQGPQFIFQYYEEEERQRGNFPDRFSGHQFPNYSSELNVNALLLGDSALYLCASSLYGWSSYEQYFGPGTRLTVT.

The chain is built from TRBV19 and TRBJ1-2; D not certain. V lost 8 bases and J lost 6, with 13 bases in between. The length of the CDR3 is 12 residues. The germline V gene encodes CDR1 LNHDA and CDR2 SQIVND (reference sequence). The CDR3 coding sequence is TGTGCCAGTGGGCGCCGGTTGGATGGCTACACCTTC. Translated: CASGRRLDGYTF.

The chain joins TRBV28 to TRBJ1-2; perhaps TRBD1 as D (5 bases). The CDR3 length is 15 residues. Germline V CDR1 and CDR2: MDHEN, SYDVKM. Trimming pared 2 bases from V and 4 bases from J, leaving 14 bases between. The CDR3 region is CASSLPGRASYGYTF. The DNA of the CDR3 is TGTGCCAGCAGTTTACCAGGCAGGGCAAGCTATGGCTACACCTTC.

This chain's CDR3 is CASSPRDRGRQDTGELFF. CDR3 bases: TGTGCCAGCAGTCCCCGGGACAGGGGGCGCCAGGACACCGGGGAGCTGTTTTTT. The chain joins TRBV7-9 to TRBJ2-2; TRBD1 agrees at 12 bases. V shed 6 bases and J 3 bases; nucleotides not matched to a gene: 11. This CDR3 is 18 amino acids long. Germline CDR1 reads SEHNR; CDR2 reads FQNEAQ (reference sequence).

This clone was observed a handful of times. This chain uses TRBV2 with TRBJ1-5; the match to TRBD1 covers 8 bases. Trimming took 4 bases from V and 6 from J; bases not matched to a gene: 5. In germline, CDR1 is SNHLY, CDR2 FYNNEI. The CDR3 sequence is 14 residues long. The CDR3 nucleotides are TGTGCCAGCAGTGGCAGGGGGCTCTTTCAGCCCCAGCATTTT. Residues: CASSGRGLFQPQHF.

This rearrangement joins TRBV18 to TRBJ2-7; the D gene could be TRBD1 or TRBD2 (6 bases each). The ends were cut back, 6 bases at V and 4 bases at J, with 13 bases in the middle. The CDR3 extends over 13 amino acids. Per germline, CDR1 KGHSH and CDR2 LQKENI. This CDR3 reads CASSPGAGYEQYF. The CDR3 region has the DNA TGTGCCAGCTCCCCAGGGGCGGGATACGAGCAGTACTTC.

The chain joins TRBV28 to TRBJ2-7; TRBD1 agrees at 8 bases. The CDR3 length is 15 residues. The germline V gene has CDR1 MDHEN and CDR2 SYDVKM. J lost 8 bases, V lost 2 bases, and 11 bases had no gene match. The CDR3 DNA reads TGTGCCAGCAGTTTAAGAGACGGGACAGGCCTTAAGCAGTACTTC. It encodes CASSLRDGTGLKQYF.

The gene calls are TRBV5-6 and TRBJ1-2; no definite D call. V lost 1 base, J lost 3 bases, and 4 bases lay in between. Per germline, CDR1 SGHDT and CDR2 YYEEEE. The CDR3 is made up of 12 amino acids. The CDR3 here is CASSLTDYGYTF. CDR3 in DNA: TGTGCCAGCAGCTTGACGGACTATGGCTACACCTTC.